This T cell receptor (beta chain) was identified in a study of T-cell reconstitution after alpha-beta-depleted transplantation in children. Unique molecular identifiers were incorporated during preparation of the TCRbeta library. In TCRdb, the PCR reads were re-called with MiXCR into one record per CDR3 protein. This table holds approximately 400,000 distinct CDR3 sequences, 9.5% to 13% found once. This clonotype came up many times. Sequences were derived from PBMCs from the stem cell graft donor, sampled from the stem cell graft. The sequence came from a human donor who donated a stem cell graft to a child with acute myeloid leukemia.

The CDR3 DNA follows: TGTGCCATCAGTGAGAAGGGACAGACAGAGACCCAGTACTTC. Translation: CAISEKGQTETQYF. The V and J genes are TRBV10-3 and TRBJ2-5; 7 bases map to TRBD1. The length of the CDR3 is 14 residues. CDR1 is ENHRY and CDR2 is SYGVKD in the germline V gene. Trimming removed 2 bases from V and 4 bases from J; junction bases left unmatched: 4.